These 7 T cell receptor beta chains originate from one sample sequenced in a study of CD8 T cells in ankylosing spondylitis (TCRdb year 2017). Receptors were amplified or captured by 5' RACE. The reads were generated on an Illumina HiSeq 2500. In-frame beta chains were kept once TCRdb had trimmed the public reads at Q25 with fastp and called clones with MiXCR. Entries are consolidated by CDR3 protein sequence, retaining the most common genes and DNA. This sample is represented by 110,000 to 150,000 distinct CDR3 sequences; 8% to 9% of them were singletons. The ten largest clones add up to about 7.1% of the sample. Sequencing was done on a sample of synovial fluid, either unsorted or a sorted T cell fraction (not recorded which). The receptor source for this set is a male donor with ankylosing spondylitis.

The rearrangement uses TRBV7-9 and TRBJ2-5, with 13 bases aligning to TRBD2. The V gene end was trimmed by 5 bases and the J gene end by 4 bases; junction bases not matched to a gene: 7. Per the germline V gene, CDR1 is SEHNR and CDR2 is FQNEAQ (reference sequence). The CDR3 is 16 amino acids. CDR3: CASSTGLAGVRETQYF. The CDR3 coding sequence is TGTGCCAGCAGCACCGGACTAGCGGGAGTCAGAGAGACCCAGTACTTC.

The table lists this clonotype with many counts. The V and J genes are TRBV20-1 and TRBJ1-4, with 8 bases identical to TRBD1. This CDR3 contains 12 residues. CDR1 and CDR2 (germline): DFQATT, SNEGSKA (reference sequence). V gave up 5 bases and J gave up 8 bases; unmatched junction bases: 4. The CDR3 region is CSAPRQGEKLFF. The DNA for the CDR3 is TGCAGTGCTCCCCGACAGGGGGAAAAACTGTTTTTT.

This clonotype has only a few counts. This chain links TRBV9 with TRBJ1-1; D is possibly TRBD1 (5 bases). With 4 bases removed from V and 0 bases from J, the gap between germline ends came to 13 bases. This CDR3 is built from 15 residues. The germline V gene has CDR1 SGDLS and CDR2 YYNGEE. CDR3 sequence (DNA): TGTGCCAGCAGCCCACTGACAGTCATGAACACTGAAGCTTTCTTT. Translated, it gives CASSPLTVMNTEAFF.

The chain has TRBV6-2 or TRBV6-3 and TRBJ2-2, with D hard to call. Trimming stripped 2 bases from V and 8 bases from J, with 3 bases between. The CDR3 loop spans 11 amino acids. Germline V gene data show CDR1 as MNHEY and CDR2 as SVGEGT. The CDR3 DNA reads TGTGCCAGCAGTTACCCGGGGGAGCTGTTTTTT. Protein: CASSYPGELFF.

The chain carries TRBV4-2 and TRBJ1-5; D gene unclear. Germline V gives CDR1 LGHNA, CDR2 YNFKEQ. The V gene lost 3 bases and the J gene lost 4 bases, with 10 bases spanning the gap. The CDR3 has 14 amino acids. CDR3 nucleotides: TGTGCCAGCAGCCACGGACGGAGTAATCAGCCCCAGCATTTT. Translation gives CASSHGRSNQPQHF.

This clonotype showed up many times. The chain uses TRBV2 and TRBJ2-7; D is uncertain. There are 11 residues in the CDR3. In germline, CDR1 is SNHLY, CDR2 FYNNEI. The V end lost 9 bases, the J end lost 4 bases, and 10 bases lay between the germline ends. CDR3 sequence (DNA): TGTGCCAGTAGGATTTTGTACGAGCAGTACTTC. Its translation is CASRILYEQYF.

This clonotype has at least ten counts. The J gene is TRBJ2-3, the V gene TRBV6-5; D is tentatively TRBD1 or TRBD2 (7 bases each). Trimming pared 0 bases from V and 3 bases from J, leaving 16 bases between. The CDR3 is made up of 17 amino acids. Looked up from germline, CDR1 is MNHEY and CDR2 is SVGAGI. In DNA form, the CDR3 reads TGTGCCAGCAGTTACTCGACGCCAGGGGGGGGGACAGATACGCAGTATTTT. This gives the protein CASSYSTPGGGTDTQYF.